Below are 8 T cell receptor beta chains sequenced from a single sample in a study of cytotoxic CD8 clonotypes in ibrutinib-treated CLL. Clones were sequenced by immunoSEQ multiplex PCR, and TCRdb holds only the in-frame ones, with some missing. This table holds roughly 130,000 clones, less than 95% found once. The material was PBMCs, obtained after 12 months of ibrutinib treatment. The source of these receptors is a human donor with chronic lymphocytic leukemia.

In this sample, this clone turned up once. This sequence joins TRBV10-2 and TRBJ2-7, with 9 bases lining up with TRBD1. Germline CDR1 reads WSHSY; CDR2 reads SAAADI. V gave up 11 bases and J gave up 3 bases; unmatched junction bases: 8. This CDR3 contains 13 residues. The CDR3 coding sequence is TGCGCCGCGACCACGGGACAGGGCTACGAGCAGTACTTC. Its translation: CAATTGQGYEQYF.

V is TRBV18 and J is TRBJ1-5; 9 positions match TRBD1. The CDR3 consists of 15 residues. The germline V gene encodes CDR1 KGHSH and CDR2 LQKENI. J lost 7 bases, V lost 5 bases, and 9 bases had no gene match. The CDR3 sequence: CASSKGQGEGQPQHF. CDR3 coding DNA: TGTGCCAGCTCAAAGGGACAGGGTGAGGGACAGCCCCAGCATTTT.

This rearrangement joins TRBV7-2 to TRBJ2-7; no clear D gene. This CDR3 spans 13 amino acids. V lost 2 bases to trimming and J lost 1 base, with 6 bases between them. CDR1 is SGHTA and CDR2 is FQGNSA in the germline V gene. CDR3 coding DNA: TGTGCCAGCAGCTTACATCCGTCCTACGAGCAGTACTTC. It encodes CASSLHPSYEQYF.

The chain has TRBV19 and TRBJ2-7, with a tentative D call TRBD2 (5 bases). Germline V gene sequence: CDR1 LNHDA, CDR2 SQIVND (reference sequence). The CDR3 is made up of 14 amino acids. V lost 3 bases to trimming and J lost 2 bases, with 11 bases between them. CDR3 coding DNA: TGTGCCAGTAGTATGGGCGGGCTTGCCTACGAGCAGTACTTC. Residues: CASSMGGLAYEQYF.

The CDR3 loop is CASSSQGARADTQYF. CDR3 in DNA: TGCGCCAGCAGCTCACAGGGGGCGCGAGCGGATACGCAGTATTTT. The chain couples TRBV5-1 to TRBJ2-3, with 9 bases aligning to TRBD1. Germline V gene lookup returns CDR1 SGHRS and CDR2 YFSETQ. Trimming removed 3 bases from V and 6 bases from J; junction bases left unmatched: 8. This CDR3 is built from 15 residues.

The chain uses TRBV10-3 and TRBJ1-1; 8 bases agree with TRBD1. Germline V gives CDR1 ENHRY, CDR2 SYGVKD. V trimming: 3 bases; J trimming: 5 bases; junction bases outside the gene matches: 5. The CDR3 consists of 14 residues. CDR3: CAISDRTGWTEAFF. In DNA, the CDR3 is TGTGCCATCAGTGACAGGACAGGGTGGACTGAAGCTTTCTTT.

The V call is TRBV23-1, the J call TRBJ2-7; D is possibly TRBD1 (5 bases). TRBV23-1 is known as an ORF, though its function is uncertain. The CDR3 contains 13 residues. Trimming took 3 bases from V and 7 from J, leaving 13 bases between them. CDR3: CASSQSTVVEQYF. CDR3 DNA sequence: TGCGCCAGCAGTCAGTCGACAGTGGTTGAGCAGTACTTC.

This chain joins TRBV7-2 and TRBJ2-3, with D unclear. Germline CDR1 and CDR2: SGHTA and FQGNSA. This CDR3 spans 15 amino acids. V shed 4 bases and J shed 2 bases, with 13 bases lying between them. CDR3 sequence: CASSWAQRPTDTQYF. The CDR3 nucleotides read TGTGCCAGCAGCTGGGCACAAAGACCCACAGATACGCAGTATTTT.